This T cell receptor (beta chain) emerged from a study of T cell repertoires in cytomegalovirus infection. About the study: Public TCR beta signatures provided an indication of both CMV infection and a matching HLA type.

With 2 bases removed from V and 4 bases from J, the gap between germline ends came to 15 bases. In germline, CDR1 is ENHRY, CDR2 SYGVKD. The CDR3 is 16 amino acids. Study-wide points: The study found HLA-C-restricted CMV-specific TCR beta clonotypes dominating the ex vivo response.

Each CDR3 protein gets one entry after TCRdb re-called the reads with MiXCR. Among 80,000 to 130,000 distinct CDR3 sequences listed, 20% to 30% were seen once. This clonotype was counted between two and nine times. Its antigen remains unidentified. This receptor was taken from a human donor in good health (CMV status not recorded). Some clones in this sample may be carry-over from other donors' samples. The J gene is TRBJ2-1, the V gene TRBV10-3; D possibly uses TRBD1 or TRBD2 (6 bases each). Sequenced input: CD8+ T cells from PBMCs. In DNA form, the CDR3 reads TGTGCCATCAGTGAGAAGAGGGGGGAGGCATACAATGAGCAGTTCTTC. Translating gives CAISEKRGEAYNEQFF.